Listed below are T cell receptor beta chains from one sample, sequenced in a study of cytomegalovirus exposure and HLA in healthy donors. TCRdb keeps only in-frame clones here, not all; method: immunoSEQ multiplex PCR. The data hold 180,000 or so clones, with around 68% observed a single time. Material for sequencing was PBMCs. These TCRs come from a man between 35 and 55 years old in good health and CMV-seronegative. CDR3s include the opening cysteine and the closing phenylalanine or tryptophan. A D gene is named only where the DNA matches it firmly. Only some rows state a clone size, as once, few, many or a class for expanded clones.

j_call v_call d_call cdr3_length clone_size cdr3_aa cdr3_nt
TRBJ2-7 TRBV27 TRBD2 14 - CASRERGGAYEQYF TGTGCCAGCAGAGAGCGGGGGGGCGCCTACGAGCAGTACTTC
TRBJ1-6 TRBV7-9 - 13 - CASSATADSPLHF TGTGCCAGCAGCGCAACCGCAGATTCACCCCTCCACTTT
TRBJ1-1 TRBV9 - 13 - CASSVAMNTEAFF TGTGCCAGCAGCGTAGCCATGAACACTGAAGCTTTCTTT
TRBJ1-1 TRBV5-1 - 13 few CASSLQGSTEAFF TGCGCCAGCAGCTTGCAGGGGAGCACTGAAGCTTTCTTT
TRBJ2-1 TRBV12-5 - 13 once CASGLELSSKQFF TGTGCTAGTGGTTTGGAACTCTCTAGTAAGCAGTTCTTC
TRBJ2-3 TRBV4-1 TRBD2 15 - CASSQNRLAVDTQYF TGCGCCAGCAGCCAAAACCGACTAGCGGTGGATACGCAGTATTTT
TRBJ1-5 TRBV30 - 15 - CAWSVLGRLGQPQHF TGTGCCTGGAGTGTACTGGGGCGTCTGGGTCAGCCCCAGCATTTT
TRBJ2-1 TRBV5-1 - 12 once CASGTRGNEQFF TGCGCCAGCGGAACACGGGGCAATGAGCAGTTCTTC
TRBJ2-7 TRBV9 TRBD2 17 - CASSVDQGLAGVGEQYF TGTGCCAGCAGCGTTGACCAGGGACTAGCGGGAGTCGGGGAGCAGTACTTC
TRBJ2-1 TRBV12-5 TRBD2 16 - CASGSGLAGGMGEQFF TGTGCTAGTGGCTCCGGACTAGCGGGAGGAATGGGTGAGCAGTTCTTC
TRBJ2-7 TRBV4-3 TRBD1 14 few CASSQDRGLFEQYF TGCGCCAGCAGCCAAGACAGGGGGCTCTTCGAGCAGTACTTC
TRBJ2-1 TRBV27 TRBD2 14 - CASRGLAVYNEQFF TGTGCCAGCAGGGGACTAGCAGTCTACAATGAGCAGTTCTTC
TRBJ2-7 TRBV7-2 - 15 - CASSSSLLENYEQYF TGTGCCAGCAGCTCCAGTCTGCTGGAGAACTACGAGCAGTACTTC
TRBJ2-7 TRBV10-3 TRBD1 17 - CAISETLTGPTSYEQYF TGTGCCATCAGCGAAACCCTGACAGGGCCGACCTCCTACGAGCAGTACTTC
TRBJ1-1 TRBV6-1 - 13 - CASSEAIQQKAFF TGTGCCAGCAGTGAAGCGATTCAACAAAAAGCTTTCTTT
TRBJ1-4 TRBV6-5 - 14 few CASSPTADNEKLFF TGTGCCAGCAGTCCGACAGCTGATAATGAAAAACTGTTTTTT
TRBJ1-1 TRBV7-9 TRBD1 15 - CASSPSGTENTEAFF TGTGCCAGCAGCCCATCAGGGACAGAGAACACTGAAGCTTTCTTT
TRBJ2-1 TRBV20-1 - 11 - CSASLRDEQFF TGCAGTGCCTCTCTGCGGGATGAGCAGTTCTTC
TRBJ1-2 TRBV27 - 13 - CASSLFQGRGYTF TGTGCCAGCAGTTTATTCCAGGGGAGAGGCTACACCTTC
TRBJ2-7 TRBV7-9 - 13 - CASSSPSDYEQYF TGTGCCAGCAGCAGTCCTAGCGACTACGAGCAGTACTTC
TRBJ1-1 TRBV6-1 - 12 - CASRQMNTEAFF TGTGCCAGCCGACAAATGAACACTGAAGCTTTCTTT
TRBJ1-4 TRBV5-1 TRBD1 16 - CASSLAPGGGDEKLFF TGCGCCAGCAGCTTGGCCCCGGGAGGGGGCGATGAAAAACTGTTTTTT
TRBJ1-2 TRBV7-2 TRBD1 16 - CASSPTPTGLGYGYTF TGTGCCAGCAGTCCTACACCGACAGGGCTGGGCTATGGCTACACCTTC
TRBJ2-3 TRBV7-2 TRBD1 15 - CASSAQTGPTDTQYF TGTGCCAGCAGCGCCCAGACAGGGCCCACAGATACGCAGTATTTT
TRBJ2-1 TRBV6-5 TRBD1 14 - CASRGQGPYNEQFF TGTGCCAGCAGGGGACAGGGCCCCTACAATGAGCAGTTCTTC
TRBJ2-2 TRBV29-1 TRBD1 13 few CSVLGQGAGELFF TGCAGCGTCCTGGGACAGGGGGCCGGGGAGCTGTTTTTT
TRBJ1-1 TRBV5-1 - 15 - CASSLEGRLSTEAFF TGCGCCAGCAGCTTGGAGGGGCGTCTGAGCACTGAAGCTTTCTTT
TRBJ2-1 TRBV19 TRBD2 15 once CASSIGTSGSNEQFF TGTGCCAGTAGTATAGGGACTAGCGGGAGCAATGAGCAGTTCTTC
TRBJ2-3 TRBV5-4 TRBD2 19 - CASSHGGLAGRLSTDTQYF TGTGCCAGCAGCCACGGGGGACTAGCGGGACGGCTGAGCACAGATACGCAGTATTTT